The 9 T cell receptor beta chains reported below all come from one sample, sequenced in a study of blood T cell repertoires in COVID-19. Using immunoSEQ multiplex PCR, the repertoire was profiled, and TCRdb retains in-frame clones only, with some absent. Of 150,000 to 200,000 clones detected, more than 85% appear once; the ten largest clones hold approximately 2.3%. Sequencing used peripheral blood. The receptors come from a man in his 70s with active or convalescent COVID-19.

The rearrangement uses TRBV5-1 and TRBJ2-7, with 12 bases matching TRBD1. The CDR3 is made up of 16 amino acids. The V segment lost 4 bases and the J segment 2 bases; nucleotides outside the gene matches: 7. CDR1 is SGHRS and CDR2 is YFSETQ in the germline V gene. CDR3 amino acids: CASSPGTGGLTYEQYF. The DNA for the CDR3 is TGCGCCAGCAGCCCAGGGACAGGGGGCCTTACCTACGAGCAGTACTTC.

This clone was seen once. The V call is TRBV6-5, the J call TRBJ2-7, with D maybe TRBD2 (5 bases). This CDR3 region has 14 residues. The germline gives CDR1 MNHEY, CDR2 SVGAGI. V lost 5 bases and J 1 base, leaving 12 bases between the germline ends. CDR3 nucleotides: TGTGCCAGCAGTAGGACTGCTGGGTCCTACGAGCAGTACTTC. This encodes CASSRTAGSYEQYF.

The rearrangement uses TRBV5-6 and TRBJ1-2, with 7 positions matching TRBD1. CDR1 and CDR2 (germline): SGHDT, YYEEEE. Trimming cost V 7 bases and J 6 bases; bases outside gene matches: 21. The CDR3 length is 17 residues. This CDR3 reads CASGLYTQGTFADGYTF. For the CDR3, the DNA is TGTGCCAGCGGATTATACACACAGGGGACCTTCGCGGATGGCTACACCTTC.

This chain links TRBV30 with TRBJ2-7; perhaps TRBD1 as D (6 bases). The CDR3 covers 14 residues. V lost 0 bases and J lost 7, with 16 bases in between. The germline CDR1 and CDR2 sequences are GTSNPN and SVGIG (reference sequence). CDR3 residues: CAWSVIRTVHEQYF. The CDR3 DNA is TGTGCCTGGAGTGTTATCCGGACAGTGCATGAGCAGTACTTC.

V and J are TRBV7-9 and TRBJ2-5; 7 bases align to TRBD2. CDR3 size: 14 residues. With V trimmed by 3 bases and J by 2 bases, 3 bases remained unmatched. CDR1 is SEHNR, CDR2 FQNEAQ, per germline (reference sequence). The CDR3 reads CASSLPGGQETQYF. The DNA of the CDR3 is TGTGCCAGCAGCTTGCCGGGAGGACAAGAGACCCAGTACTTC.

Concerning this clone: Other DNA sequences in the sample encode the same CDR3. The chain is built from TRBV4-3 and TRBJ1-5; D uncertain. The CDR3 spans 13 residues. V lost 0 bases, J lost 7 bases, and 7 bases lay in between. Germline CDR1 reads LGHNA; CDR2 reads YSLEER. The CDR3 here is CASSQDRGQPQHF. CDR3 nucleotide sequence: TGCGCCAGCAGCCAAGATCGAGGGCAGCCCCAGCATTTT.

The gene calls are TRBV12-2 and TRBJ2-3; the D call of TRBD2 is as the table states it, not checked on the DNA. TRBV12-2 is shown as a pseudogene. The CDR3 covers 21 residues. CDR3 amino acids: CASRLGRRGLAGKILPDTQYF. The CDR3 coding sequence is TGTGCAAGTCGCTTAGGGAGGAGGGGGCTAGCGGGAAAGATCCTCCCAGATACGCAGTATTTT.

The DNA of the CDR3 is TGTGCCACCAGTGACGGACAGGGGAGAAAACTGTTTTTT. It translates to CATSDGQGRKLFF. The chain carries TRBV24-1 and TRBJ1-4, with TRBD1 matching 9 bases. The V gene end was trimmed by 4 bases and the J gene end by 10 bases; junction bases not matched to a gene: 3. The germline gives CDR1 KGHDR, CDR2 SFDVKD. The CDR3 length is 13 residues.

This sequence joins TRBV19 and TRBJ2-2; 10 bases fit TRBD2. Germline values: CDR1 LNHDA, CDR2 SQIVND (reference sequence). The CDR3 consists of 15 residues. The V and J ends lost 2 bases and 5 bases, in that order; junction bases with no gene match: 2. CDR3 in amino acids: CASSISGLATGELFF. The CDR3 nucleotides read TGTGCCAGTAGTATATCGGGACTAGCGACCGGGGAGCTGTTTTTT.